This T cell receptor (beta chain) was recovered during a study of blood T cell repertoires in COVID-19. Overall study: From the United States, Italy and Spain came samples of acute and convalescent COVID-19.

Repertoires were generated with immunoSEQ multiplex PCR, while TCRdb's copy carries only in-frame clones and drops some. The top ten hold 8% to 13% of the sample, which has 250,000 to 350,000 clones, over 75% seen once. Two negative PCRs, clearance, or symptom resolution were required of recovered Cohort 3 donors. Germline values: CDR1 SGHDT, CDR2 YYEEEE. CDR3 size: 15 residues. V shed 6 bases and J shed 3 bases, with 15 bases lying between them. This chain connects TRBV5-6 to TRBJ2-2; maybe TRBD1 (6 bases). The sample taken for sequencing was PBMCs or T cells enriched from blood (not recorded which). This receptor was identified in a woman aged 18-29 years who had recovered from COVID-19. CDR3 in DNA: TGTGCCAGCACCCGTGGGACAAGATACACCGGGGAGCTGTTTTTT. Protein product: CASTRGTRYTGELFF.